This T cell receptor (beta chain) was captured in a study of PD-L1 blockade in urothelial cancer (dated by TCRdb to 2017 to 2019). In the study overall: Therapy was started in the mid-2010s for all patients, and atezolizumab 1,200 mg was administered intravenously every 3 weeks. About 90% of the 29 patients were identified as males with urothelial cancer of bladder origin, and a prior smoking history was reported by 18 of 29 patients. Patients had an ECOG performance status of 0 or 1 and had received between 0 and 3 prior chemotherapy regimens. Tumor samples gave a median of approximately 1,400 T cells and around 1,100 unique TCRs, with a median clonality of 0.096 and T cell proportion of around 0.1. The study was an exploratory multi-omic analysis of somatic, immune and clinical correlates of response to PD-L1 blockade with atezolizumab in urothelial cancer. Pretreatment tumor samples, along with matched peripheral blood serially collected before and after atezolizumab treatment, were subjected to TCR sequencing. Durable clinical benefit was defined as progression-free survival longer than 6 months, and TCR features were also tested against progression-free and overall survival. In the same patients, pretreatment tumors underwent whole exome sequencing and RNA sequencing in addition to TCR sequencing. Durable clinical benefit was achieved by nine patients and was not achieved by 20 patients. Pretreatment blood TCR-seq was available for fewer than 30 patients, at least one posttreatment blood collection was obtained for roughly 25 patients, and tumor TCR-seq was available for roughly 25 patients. Five patients were excluded from tumor TCR analyses because tumors from two patients failed quality control and tumor was unavailable for three patients. What the authors observed across the whole study: Because of the small sample size (n ≈ 27) and the many exploratory analyses performed, the results are intended to be regarded as hypothesis-generating. A higher proportion of tumor-infiltrating T lymphocytes was found in patients with durable benefit (n of about 26, Mann-Whitney p = 0.047). At 3 weeks after the start of treatment, tumor-associated TCR clones in peripheral blood had expanded more in patients with durable benefit (n ≈ 20, p = 0.022). The tumor samples were FFPE and were not collected immediately before treatment, and because only one sample per patient was used, heterogeneity may have been missed.

Synthetic TCR analog templates were spiked into each PCR to estimate absolute template abundance from read counts. For FFPE tumors, housekeeping genes were amplified and quantified to estimate usable DNA and compute T cell fraction. TCRbeta CDR3 regions were amplified from genomic DNA with bias-controlled V and J gene primers using the immunoSEQ assay. Sequencing of rearranged TCRbeta segments was performed at approximately 20X coverage. The authors' analysis ran thus. Sequencing errors were corrected by clustering and CDR3s were annotated against IMGT to assign V, D and J genes. Downstream analyses used only productive TCRbeta rearrangements and left out out-of-frame or stop-codon sequences. Clonality was computed as one minus Shannon entropy normalized by the log of the number of unique productive sequences. Clones differing between time points or between blood and tumor were identified by Fisher's exact test with Benjamini-Hochberg correction at adjusted p below 0.01. TCRdb carries this immuneACCESS record with in-frame sequences only. Its versions omit some clonotypes, under half of them owing to an unresolved V gene in the studies checked, with the rest unexplained. The DNA was the basis for D and trimming; V, J and clone size are from that table. The sample data list about 36,000 clones, and about a third of these were observed just once. The top ten clonotypes cover around 9.3% of the sample.

Interpreted using the paper, the time point label stands for: pretreatment tumor sample. A cohort of roughly 30 patients with locally advanced or metastatic urothelial carcinoma, treated at Memorial Sloan Kettering on a trial protocol, was included. All tumor tissue used for sequencing was obtained prior to atezolizumab dosing. The Qiagen DNeasy Blood extraction kit was used to purify genomic DNA from total PBMCs and from tumor samples. A remark on this clone: The specificity of this receptor is unknown. The sample holds no much larger clone one base away, and base qualities are not on file.

The input for sequencing was tumor tissue, taken before atezolizumab (anti-PD-L1) treatment. This TCR was recovered from a man aged 60-69 years with urothelial cancer.

This receptor carries the CDR3 CASSITGRTEAFF. The nucleotide sequence reads TGTGCCAGTAGTATAACAGGGAGGACTGAAGCTTTCTTT. The sequence links TRBV19 to TRBJ1-1; tentative D gene TRBD1, with 6 bases matching. At the junction V is shortened by 2 bases and J by 5 bases, with 9 bases in between. The CDR3 spans 13 residues, from the cysteine through the phenylalanine. Only CDR3 DNA remains: 39 bases, in frame from the first base. CDR1 LNHDA and CDR2 SQIVND are derived from the germline V gene (reference sequence). Extended through the reference TRBV19 and TRBJ1-1 proteins, this CDR3 yields the full variable domain: DGGITQSPKYLFRKEGQNVTLSCEQNLNHDAMYWYRQDPGQGLRLIYYSQIVNDFQKGDIAEGYSVSREKKESFPLTVTSAQKNPTAFYLCASSITGRTEAFFGQGTRLTVV.